The source of this T cell receptor (beta chain) is a study of CD8 T cells in ankylosing spondylitis. As regards this clonotype: What it binds is unknown. One end of the junction varies from germline; a read error may be responsible.

Overall study results and limits: Past research had described some motif variants in reactive arthritis synovial fluid and blood. Matched ankylosing spondylitis synovial fluid reportedly contained a significantly enriched population of disease-linked clones. Ankylosing spondylitis blood seemed to carry a telltale TCR beta motif made of several highly homologous variants.

The CDR3 has 18 amino acids. TCR beta libraries were made by quantitative 5'-RACE with molecular barcodes. Each CDR3 protein is one row after TCRdb ran MiXCR on the 5' RACE reads. The profile covers about 160,000 distinct CDR3 sequences, with under 55% appearing a single time and nearly 15% taken by the ten largest. The sequence was obtained from a male donor with ankylosing spondylitis. The chain uses TRBV12-3 or TRBV12-4 and TRBJ2-1, with 14 bases lining up with TRBD2. What was sequenced was synovial fluid, either unsorted or a sorted T cell fraction (not recorded which). CDR3 residues: CARSPGLAGGITYNEQFF. CDR3 nucleotides: TGTGCCCGCAGCCCCGGACTAGCGGGAGGCATAACCTACAATGAGCAGTTCTTC.